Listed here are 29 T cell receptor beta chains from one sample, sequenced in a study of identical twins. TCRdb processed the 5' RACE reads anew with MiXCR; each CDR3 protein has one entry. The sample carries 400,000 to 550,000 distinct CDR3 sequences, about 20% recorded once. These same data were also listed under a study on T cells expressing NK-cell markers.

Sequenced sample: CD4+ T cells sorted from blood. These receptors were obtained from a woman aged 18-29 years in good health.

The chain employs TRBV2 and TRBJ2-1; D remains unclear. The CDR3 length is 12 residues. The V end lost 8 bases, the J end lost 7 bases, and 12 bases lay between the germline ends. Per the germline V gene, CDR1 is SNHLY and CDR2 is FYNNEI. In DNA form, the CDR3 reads TGTGCCAGCCGCTTGGATCGAAATGAGCAGTTCTTC. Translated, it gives CASRLDRNEQFF.

For the CDR3, the DNA is TGCGCCAGCAGCCCGAAACAGGGGGCGGGCGGGGAGCTGTTTTTT. The encoded protein is CASSPKQGAGGELFF. The genes are TRBV5-1 and TRBJ2-2; 9 bases line up with TRBD1. V dropped 4 bases and J dropped 7; count of bases not matched to a gene: 8. CDR1 and CDR2 (germline): SGHRS, YFSETQ. This CDR3 is built from 15 residues.

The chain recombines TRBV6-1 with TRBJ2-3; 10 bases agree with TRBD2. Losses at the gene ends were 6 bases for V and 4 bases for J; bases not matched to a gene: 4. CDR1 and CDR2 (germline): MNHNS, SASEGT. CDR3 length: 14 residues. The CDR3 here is CASRLAGDADTQYF. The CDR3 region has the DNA TGTGCCAGCAGGCTAGCGGGAGACGCAGATACGCAGTATTTT.

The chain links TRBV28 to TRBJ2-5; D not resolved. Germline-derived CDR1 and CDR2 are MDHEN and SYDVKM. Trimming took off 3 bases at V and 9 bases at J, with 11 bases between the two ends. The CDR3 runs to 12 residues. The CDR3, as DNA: TGTGCCAGCAGTTTGGTGGTTGGGGCCCAGTACTTC. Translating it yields CASSLVVGAQYF.

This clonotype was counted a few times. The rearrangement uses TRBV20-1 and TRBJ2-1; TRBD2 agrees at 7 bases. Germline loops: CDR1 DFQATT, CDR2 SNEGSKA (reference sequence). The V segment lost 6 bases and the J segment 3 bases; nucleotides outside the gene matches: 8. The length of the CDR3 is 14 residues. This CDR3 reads CSAKGRGNYNEQFF. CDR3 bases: TGCAGTGCCAAGGGGAGGGGAAACTACAATGAGCAGTTCTTC.

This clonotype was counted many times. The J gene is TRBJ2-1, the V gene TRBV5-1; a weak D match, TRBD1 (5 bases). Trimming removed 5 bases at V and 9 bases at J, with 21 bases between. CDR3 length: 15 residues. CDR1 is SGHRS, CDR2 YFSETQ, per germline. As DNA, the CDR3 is TGCGCCAGCAGACCTGGACAAGTAGGGCTTGCTGAGCAGTTCTTC. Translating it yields CASRPGQVGLAEQFF.

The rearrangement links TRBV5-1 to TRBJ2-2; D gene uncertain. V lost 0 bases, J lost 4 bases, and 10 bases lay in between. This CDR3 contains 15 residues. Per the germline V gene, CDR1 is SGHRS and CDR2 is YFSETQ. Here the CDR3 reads CASSLDGRATGELFF. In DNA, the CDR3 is TGCGCCAGCAGCTTGGACGGACGGGCCACCGGGGAGCTGTTTTTT.

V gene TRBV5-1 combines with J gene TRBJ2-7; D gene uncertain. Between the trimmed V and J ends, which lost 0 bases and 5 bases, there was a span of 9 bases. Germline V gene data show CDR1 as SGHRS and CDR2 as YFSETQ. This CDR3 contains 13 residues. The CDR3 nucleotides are TGCGCCAGCAGCTTGGAAGGTGCCAACGAGCAGTACTTC. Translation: CASSLEGANEQYF.

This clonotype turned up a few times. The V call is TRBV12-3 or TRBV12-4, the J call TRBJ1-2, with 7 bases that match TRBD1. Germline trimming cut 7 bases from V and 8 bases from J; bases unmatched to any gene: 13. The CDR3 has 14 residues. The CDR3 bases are TGTGCCAGCACCCAGACAGGGAGGTTAGGCGGCTACACCTTC. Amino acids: CASTQTGRLGGYTF.

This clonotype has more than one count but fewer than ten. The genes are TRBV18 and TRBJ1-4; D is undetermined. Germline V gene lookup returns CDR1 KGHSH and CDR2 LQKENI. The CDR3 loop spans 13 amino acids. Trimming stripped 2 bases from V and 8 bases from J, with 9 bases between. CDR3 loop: CASSPNKGEKLFF. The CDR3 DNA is TGTGCCAGCTCACCAAACAAGGGAGAAAAACTGTTTTTT.

This CDR3 reads CASSLVTSGSPPYEQYF. CDR3 nucleotides: TGTGCCAGCAGCTTAGTGACTAGCGGGAGTCCGCCCTACGAGCAGTACTTC. The chain recombines TRBV7-8 with TRBJ2-7; 12 positions match TRBD2. There are 17 residues in the CDR3. Trimming removed 1 base from V and 2 bases from J; junction bases left unmatched: 6. CDR1 SGHVS and CDR2 FQNEAQ come from the germline V gene.

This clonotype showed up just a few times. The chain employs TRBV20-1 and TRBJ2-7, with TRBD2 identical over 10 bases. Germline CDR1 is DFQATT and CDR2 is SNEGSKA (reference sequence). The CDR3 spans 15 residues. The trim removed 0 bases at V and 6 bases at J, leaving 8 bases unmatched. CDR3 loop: CSARDRLAGGGEQYF. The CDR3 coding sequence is TGCAGTGCTAGAGACAGACTAGCGGGTGGTGGCGAGCAGTACTTC.

The CDR3 protein is CSARGHGVKLFF. CDR3 DNA: TGCAGTGCTAGAGGACACGGGGTAAAACTGTTTTTT. The chain combines TRBV20-1 with TRBJ1-4; D is unclear. Germline V gives CDR1 DFQATT, CDR2 SNEGSKA (reference sequence). CDR3 length equals 12 residues. V was shortened by 1 base and J by 10 bases, with 10 bases between the two germline ends.

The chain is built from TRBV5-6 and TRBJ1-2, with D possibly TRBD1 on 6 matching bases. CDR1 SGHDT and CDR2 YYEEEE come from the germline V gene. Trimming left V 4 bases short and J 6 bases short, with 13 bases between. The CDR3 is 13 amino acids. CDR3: CASSDPGADGYTF. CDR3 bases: TGTGCCAGCAGCGACCCGGGGGCGGATGGCTACACCTTC.

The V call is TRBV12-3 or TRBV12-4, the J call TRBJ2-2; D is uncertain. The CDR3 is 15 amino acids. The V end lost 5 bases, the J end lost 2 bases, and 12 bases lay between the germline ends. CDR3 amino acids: CASSGRAYNTGELFF. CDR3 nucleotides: TGTGCCAGCAGTGGTAGGGCTTACAACACCGGGGAGCTGTTTTTT.

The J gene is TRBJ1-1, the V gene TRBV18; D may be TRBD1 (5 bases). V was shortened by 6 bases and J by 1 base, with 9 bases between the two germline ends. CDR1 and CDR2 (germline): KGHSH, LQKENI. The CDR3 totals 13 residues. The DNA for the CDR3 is TGTGCCAGCTCGGGGGGTCCGAACACTGAAGCTTTCTTT. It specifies CASSGGPNTEAFF.

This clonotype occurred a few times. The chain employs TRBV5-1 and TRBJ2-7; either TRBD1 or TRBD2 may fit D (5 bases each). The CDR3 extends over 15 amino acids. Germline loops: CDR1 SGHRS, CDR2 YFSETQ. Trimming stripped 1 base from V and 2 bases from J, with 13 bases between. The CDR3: CASSLYPGLTYEQYF. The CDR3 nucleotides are TGCGCCAGCAGCTTGTACCCGGGGCTAACCTACGAGCAGTACTTC.

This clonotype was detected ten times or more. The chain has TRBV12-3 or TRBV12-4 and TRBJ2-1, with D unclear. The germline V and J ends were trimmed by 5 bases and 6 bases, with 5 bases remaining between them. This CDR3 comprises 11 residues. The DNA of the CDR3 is TGTGCCAGCAGTACTTTCAATGAGCAGTTCTTC. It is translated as CASSTFNEQFF.

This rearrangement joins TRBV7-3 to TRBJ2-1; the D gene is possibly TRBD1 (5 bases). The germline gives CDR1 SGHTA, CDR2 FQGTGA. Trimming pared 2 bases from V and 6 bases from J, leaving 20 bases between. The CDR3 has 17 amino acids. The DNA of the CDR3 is TGTGCCAGCAGCTTAGAATTGGGGCCGGAGATAGTCAATGAGCAGTTCTTC. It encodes CASSLELGPEIVNEQFF.

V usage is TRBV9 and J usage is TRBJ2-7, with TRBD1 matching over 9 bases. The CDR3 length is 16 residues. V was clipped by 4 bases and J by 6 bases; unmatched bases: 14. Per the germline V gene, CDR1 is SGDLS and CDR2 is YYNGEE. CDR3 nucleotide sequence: TGTGCCAGCAGCCAGGGAGTGGGACAGGGTCGCTCCGAGCAGTACTTC. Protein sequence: CASSQGVGQGRSEQYF. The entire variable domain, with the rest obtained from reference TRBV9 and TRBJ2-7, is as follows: DSGVTQTPKHLITATGQRVTLRCSPRSGDLSVYWYQQSLDQGLQFLIQYYNGEERAKGNILERFSAQQFPDLHSELNLSSLELGDSALYFCASSQGVGQGRSEQYFGPGTRLTVT.

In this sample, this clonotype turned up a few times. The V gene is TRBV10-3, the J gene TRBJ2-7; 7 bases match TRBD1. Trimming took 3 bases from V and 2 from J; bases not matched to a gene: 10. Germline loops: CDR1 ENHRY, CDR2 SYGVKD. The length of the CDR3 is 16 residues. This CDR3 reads CAISDPRQGRTYEQYF. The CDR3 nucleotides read TGTGCCATCAGTGACCCACGACAGGGAAGGACCTACGAGCAGTACTTC.

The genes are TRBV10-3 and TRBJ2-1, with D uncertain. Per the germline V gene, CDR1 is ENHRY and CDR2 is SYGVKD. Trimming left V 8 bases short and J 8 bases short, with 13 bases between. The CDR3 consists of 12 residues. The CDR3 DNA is TGTGCCATCGGAAAGGGTGCCGATGAGCAGTTCTTC. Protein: CAIGKGADEQFF.

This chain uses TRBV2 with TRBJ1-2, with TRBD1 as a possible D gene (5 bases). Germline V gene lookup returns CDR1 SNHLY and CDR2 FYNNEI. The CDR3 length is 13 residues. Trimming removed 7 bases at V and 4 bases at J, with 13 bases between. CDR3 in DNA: TGTGCCAGCACCTGGGGGGAAGCCTATGGCTACACCTTC. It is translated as CASTWGEAYGYTF.

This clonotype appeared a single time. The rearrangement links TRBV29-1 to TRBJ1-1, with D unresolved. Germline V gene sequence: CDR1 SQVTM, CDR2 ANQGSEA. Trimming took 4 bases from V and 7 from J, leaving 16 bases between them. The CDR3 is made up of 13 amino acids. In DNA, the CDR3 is TGCAGCGTTGTCTCCTGGACGGGCCTTGAAGCTTTCTTT. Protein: CSVVSWTGLEAFF.

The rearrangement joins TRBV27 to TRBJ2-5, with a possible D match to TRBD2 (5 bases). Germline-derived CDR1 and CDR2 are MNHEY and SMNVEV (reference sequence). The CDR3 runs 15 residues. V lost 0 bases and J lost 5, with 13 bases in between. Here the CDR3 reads CASSLSNLAGETQYF. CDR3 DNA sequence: TGTGCCAGCAGTTTATCGAACCTAGCCGGTGAGACCCAGTACTTC.

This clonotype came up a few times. Here the CDR3 reads CASSPLAGGQKFSNNEQFF. The CDR3 nucleotides are TGTGCCAGCAGTCCACTAGCGGGAGGTCAAAAATTCAGCAACAATGAGCAGTTCTTC. The chain couples TRBV12-3 or TRBV12-4 to TRBJ2-1; the match to TRBD2 covers 12 bases. V gave up 5 bases and J gave up 5 bases; unmatched junction bases: 16. The length of the CDR3 is 19 residues.

CDR3 DNA: TGTGCCACCTCCCAGGGGAAAGGAGCTCACGGCTACACCTTC. Its translation: CATSQGKGAHGYTF. This chain joins TRBV6-1 and TRBJ1-2, with TRBD1 as a possible D gene (6 bases). The germline V and J ends were trimmed by 10 bases and 8 bases, with 23 bases remaining between them. This CDR3 is 14 amino acids long. Germline V lookup: CDR1 MNHNS, CDR2 SASEGT.

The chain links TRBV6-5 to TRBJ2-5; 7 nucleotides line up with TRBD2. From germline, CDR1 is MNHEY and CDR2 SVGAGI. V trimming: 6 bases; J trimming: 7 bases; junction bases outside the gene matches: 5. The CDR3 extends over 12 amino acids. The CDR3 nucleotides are TGTGCCAGCAGAGCGGGGTCAGGGACCCAGTACTTC. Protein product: CASRAGSGTQYF.

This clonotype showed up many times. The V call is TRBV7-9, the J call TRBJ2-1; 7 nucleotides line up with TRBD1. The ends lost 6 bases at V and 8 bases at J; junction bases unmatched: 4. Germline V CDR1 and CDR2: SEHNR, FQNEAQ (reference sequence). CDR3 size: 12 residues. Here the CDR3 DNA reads TGTGCCAGCAGACAGGGGTTGGATGAGCAGTTCTTC. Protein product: CASRQGLDEQFF.